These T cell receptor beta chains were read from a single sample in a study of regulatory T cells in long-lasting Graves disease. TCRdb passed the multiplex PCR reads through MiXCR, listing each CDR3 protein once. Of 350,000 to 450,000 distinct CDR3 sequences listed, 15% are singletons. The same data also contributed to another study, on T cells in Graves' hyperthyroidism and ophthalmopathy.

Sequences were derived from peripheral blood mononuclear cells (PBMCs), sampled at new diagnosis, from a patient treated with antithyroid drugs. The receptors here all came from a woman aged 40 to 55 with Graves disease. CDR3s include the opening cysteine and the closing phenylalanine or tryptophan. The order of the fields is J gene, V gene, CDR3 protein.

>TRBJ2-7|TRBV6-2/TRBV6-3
CASRRTSGPYEQYF
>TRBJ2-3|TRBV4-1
CASSQEAYKSDTQYF
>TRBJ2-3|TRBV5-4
CASSLGSGDTDTQYF
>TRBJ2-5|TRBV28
CASSPRGDQETQYF
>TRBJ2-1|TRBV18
CASSPSTSGIGNEQFF
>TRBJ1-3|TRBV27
CASRGRTFENTIYF
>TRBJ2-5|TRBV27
CASSWTGGDRETQYF
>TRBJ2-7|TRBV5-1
CASSSATGTASYEQYF
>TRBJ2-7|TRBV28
CASSGIPSSYEQYF
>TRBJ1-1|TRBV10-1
CASSESSEVTEAFF
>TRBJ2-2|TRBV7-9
CASRPGTSGRHGELFF
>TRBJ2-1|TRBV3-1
CASSQFPYNEQFF
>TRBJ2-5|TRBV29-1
CSVEGGTSGRKTQYF
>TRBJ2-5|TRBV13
CASSLGLAGYQETQYF
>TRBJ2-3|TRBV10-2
CASMGGVNTDTQYF
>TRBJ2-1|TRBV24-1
CATSEYNEQFF
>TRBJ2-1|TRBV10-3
CAISEMAGGDEQFF
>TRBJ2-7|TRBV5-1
CASSPSPGRGPYEQYF
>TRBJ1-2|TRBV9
CASSFGQGVYDYGYTF
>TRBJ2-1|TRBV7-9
CVSSLTSVNEQFF
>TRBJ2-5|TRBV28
CASSLGLSGGGQETQYF
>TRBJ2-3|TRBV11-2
CASSLGRVRTDTQYF
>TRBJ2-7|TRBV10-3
CAIRIRDGQGYDEQYF
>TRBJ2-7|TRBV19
CASSGAGLAEYEQYF
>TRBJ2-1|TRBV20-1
CSARELAAYNEQFF
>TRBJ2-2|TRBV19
CASSQGSFTGELFF
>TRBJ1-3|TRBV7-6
CASSLGDRGLTGNTIYF
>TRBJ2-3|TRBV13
CASSLPGRTDTQYF
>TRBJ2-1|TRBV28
CASSVRLVNEQFF
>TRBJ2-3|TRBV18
CASSQKSSSLLDTQYF
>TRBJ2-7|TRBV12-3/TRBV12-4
CATSYGEADEQYF
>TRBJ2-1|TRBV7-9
CASSPMGQANEQFF
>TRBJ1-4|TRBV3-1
CASSSRPAQELFF
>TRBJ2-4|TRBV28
CASSLKIQRLNIQYF
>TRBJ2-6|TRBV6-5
CASSYVKGTLSGANVLTF
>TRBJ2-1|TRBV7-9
CASSPQGGALSNKQFF
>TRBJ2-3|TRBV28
CASKTMGLAGDTDTQYF
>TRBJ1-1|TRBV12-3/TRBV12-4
CASNWGGLGEAFF
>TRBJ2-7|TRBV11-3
CASSLDLAASYEQYF
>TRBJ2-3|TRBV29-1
CSVVRGAGTDTQYF
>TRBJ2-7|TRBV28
CASSHGTSGRAYEQYF
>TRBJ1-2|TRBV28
CASSSTYGYTF
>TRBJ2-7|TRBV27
CASLSQGPSGIPYEQYF
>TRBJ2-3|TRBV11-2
CASRWTAQDTQYF
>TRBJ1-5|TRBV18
CASSPRDRVQPQHF
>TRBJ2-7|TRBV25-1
CASSVREGIYEQYF
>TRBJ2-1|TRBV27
CASSGLYNEQFF
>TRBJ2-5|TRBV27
CASSFSGLPGPRTQYF
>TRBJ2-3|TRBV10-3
CATSGSSTDTQYF
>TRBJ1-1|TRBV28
CASSDTLNTEAFF
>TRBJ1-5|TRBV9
CASSVGANNQPQHF
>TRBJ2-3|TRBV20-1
CSASDRDRGLDTQYF
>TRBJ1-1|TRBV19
CASSSTGGLGNTEAFF
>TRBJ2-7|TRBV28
CASTIAGNSYEQYF
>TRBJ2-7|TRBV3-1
CASSPSGGSYEQYF
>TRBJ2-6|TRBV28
CASSSGHSGANVLTF
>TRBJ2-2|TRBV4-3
CASSPAGVRHTGELFF
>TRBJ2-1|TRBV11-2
CASSLDQESSSEQFF
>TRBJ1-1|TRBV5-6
CASSHRGIGAFF
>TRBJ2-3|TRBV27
CASSSGTSGSGDTQYF